This T cell receptor (beta chain) was documented in a study of blood T cell repertoires in COVID-19. Whole-study context: The United States, Italy and Spain supplied acute and convalescent COVID-19 samples. T cells, B-cell-depleted T cells, or PBMCs provided the cDNA or gDNA that served as material.

In the study's own analysis: Amplified reference gene primers provided the basis for estimating nucleated cell counts. TCRdb keeps only in-frame clones here, not all; method: immunoSEQ multiplex PCR. That table gives V, J and clone size, and the DNA gave D and trimming. The repertoire holds 430,000 or so clones, with roughly 90% as singletons. Participants came from 20 to 25 US areas, aged roughly 18 to 89 years. Sequencing used PBMCs or T cells enriched from blood (not recorded which). This sequence was found in a woman in her thirties or forties who had recovered from COVID-19.

CDR3 DNA: TGTGCCAGCAGCCCGAACTACGGGACAGGGACCGGGGAGCTGTTTTTT. Its protein is CASSPNYGTGTGELFF. The chain couples TRBV7-2 to TRBJ2-2; TRBD1 matches at 9 bases. The ends lost 5 bases at V and 5 bases at J; junction bases unmatched: 9. The CDR3 runs to 16 residues. Germline V gene lookup returns CDR1 SGHTA and CDR2 FQGNSA.